The TCR beta chain under discussion was sequenced for a study of T cell changes during pregnancy in multiple sclerosis. Per germline, CDR1 SEHNR and CDR2 FQNEAQ (reference sequence). The CDR3 has 13 amino acids. V was pared by 9 bases and J by 1 base, with 5 bases of the junction left unmatched. Assay used: immunoSEQ multiplex PCR; TCRdb lists only in-frame clones, some missing. Of nearly 60,000 clones in the sample, roughly nine tenths were seen once. The TCR originated in a female donor in good health, enrolled as a control in a pregnancy study. The chain combines TRBV7-9 with TRBJ1-1; 7 bases are a match to TRBD1. The source was CD4+ T cells from peripheral blood mononuclear cells, collected after pregnancy. The CDR3 DNA reads TGTGCCAGTGACAGGGCCCGGAACACTGAAGCTTTCTTT. Translated: CASDRARNTEAFF.